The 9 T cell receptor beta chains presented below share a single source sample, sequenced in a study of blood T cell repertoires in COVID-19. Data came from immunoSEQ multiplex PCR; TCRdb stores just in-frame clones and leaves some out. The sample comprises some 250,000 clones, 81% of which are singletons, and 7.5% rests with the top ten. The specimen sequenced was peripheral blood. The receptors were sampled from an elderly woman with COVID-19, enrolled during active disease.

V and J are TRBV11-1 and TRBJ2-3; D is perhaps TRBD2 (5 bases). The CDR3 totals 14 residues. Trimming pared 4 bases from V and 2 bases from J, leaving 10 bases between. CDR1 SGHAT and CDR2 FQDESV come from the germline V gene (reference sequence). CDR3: CASSSRLHTDTQYF. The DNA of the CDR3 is TGTGCCAGCAGCTCCCGACTACACACAGATACGCAGTATTTT.

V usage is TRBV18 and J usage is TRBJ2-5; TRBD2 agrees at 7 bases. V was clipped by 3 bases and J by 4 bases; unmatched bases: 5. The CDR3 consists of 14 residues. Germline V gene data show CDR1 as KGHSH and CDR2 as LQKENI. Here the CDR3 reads CASSPIVAGETQYF. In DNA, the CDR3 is TGTGCCAGCTCACCTATCGTAGCGGGAGAGACCCAGTACTTC.

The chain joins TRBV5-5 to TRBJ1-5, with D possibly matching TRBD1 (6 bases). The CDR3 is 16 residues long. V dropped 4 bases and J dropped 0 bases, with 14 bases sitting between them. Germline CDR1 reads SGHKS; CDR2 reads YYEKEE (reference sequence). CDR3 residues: CASSPGTYSSNQPQHF. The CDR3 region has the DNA TGTGCCAGCAGCCCGGGGACATATTCTAGCAATCAGCCCCAGCATTTT.

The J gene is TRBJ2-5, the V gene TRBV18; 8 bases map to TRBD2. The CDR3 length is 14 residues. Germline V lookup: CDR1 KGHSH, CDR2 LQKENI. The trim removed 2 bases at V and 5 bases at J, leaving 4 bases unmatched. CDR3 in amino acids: CASSPVAGSETQYF. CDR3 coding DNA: TGTGCCAGCTCACCAGTAGCGGGGTCGGAGACCCAGTACTTC.

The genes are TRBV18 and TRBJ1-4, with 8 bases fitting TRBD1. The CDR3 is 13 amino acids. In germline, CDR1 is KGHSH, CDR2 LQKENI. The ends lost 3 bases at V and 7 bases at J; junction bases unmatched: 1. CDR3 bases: TGTGCCAGCTCACCTGACAGGGGTGAAAAACTGTTTTTT. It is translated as CASSPDRGEKLFF.

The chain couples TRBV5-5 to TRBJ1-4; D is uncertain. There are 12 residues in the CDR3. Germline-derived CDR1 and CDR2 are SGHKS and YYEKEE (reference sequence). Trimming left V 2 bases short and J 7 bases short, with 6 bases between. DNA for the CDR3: TGTGCCAGCAGCTTCCGGGGTGAAAAACTGTTTTTT. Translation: CASSFRGEKLFF.

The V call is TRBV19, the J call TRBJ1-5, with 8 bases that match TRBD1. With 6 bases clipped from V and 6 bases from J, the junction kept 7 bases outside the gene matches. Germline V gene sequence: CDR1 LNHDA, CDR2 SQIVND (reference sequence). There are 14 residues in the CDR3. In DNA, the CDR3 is TGTGCCAGTAGAAAAGGACAGGGAGTTCAGCCCCAGCATTTT. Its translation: CASRKGQGVQPQHF.

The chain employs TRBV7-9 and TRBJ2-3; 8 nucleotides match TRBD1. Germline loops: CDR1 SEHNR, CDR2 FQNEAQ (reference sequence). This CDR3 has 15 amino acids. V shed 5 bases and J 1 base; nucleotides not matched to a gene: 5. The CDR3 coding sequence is TGTGCCAGCAGCCAGGACAGGGCTGGCACAGATACGCAGTATTTT. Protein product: CASSQDRAGTDTQYF.

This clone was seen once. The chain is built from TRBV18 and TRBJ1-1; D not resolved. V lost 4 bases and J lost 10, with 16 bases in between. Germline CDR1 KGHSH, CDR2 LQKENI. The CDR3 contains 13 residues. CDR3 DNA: TGTGCCAGCTCACTCATAGAGAATGAAACAGCTTTCTTT. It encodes CASSLIENETAFF. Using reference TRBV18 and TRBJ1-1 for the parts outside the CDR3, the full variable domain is NAGVMQNPRHLVRRRGQEARLRCSPMKGHSHVYWYRQLPEEGLKFMVYLQKENIIDESGMPKERFSAEFPKEGPSILRIQQVVRGDSAAYFCASSLIENETAFFGQGTRLTVV.